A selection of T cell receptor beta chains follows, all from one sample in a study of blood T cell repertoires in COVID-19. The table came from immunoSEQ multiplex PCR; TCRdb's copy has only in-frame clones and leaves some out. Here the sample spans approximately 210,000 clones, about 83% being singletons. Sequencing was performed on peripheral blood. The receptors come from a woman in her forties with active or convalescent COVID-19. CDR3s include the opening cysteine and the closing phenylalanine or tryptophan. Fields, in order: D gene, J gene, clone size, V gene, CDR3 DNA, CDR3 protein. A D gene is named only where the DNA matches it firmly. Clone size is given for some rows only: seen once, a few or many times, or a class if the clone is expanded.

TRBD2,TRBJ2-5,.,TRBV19,TGTGCCAGTAGTATCTTAACTAGCGGGAGGGGAAGAGAGACCCAGTACTTC,CASSILTSGRGRETQYF
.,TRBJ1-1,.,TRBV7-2,TGTGCCAGCAGCTTGGGGGCATGGACTGAAGCTTTCTTT,CASSLGAWTEAFF
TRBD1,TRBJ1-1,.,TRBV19,TGTGCCAGTAGTATAGATAAGGGACAGCCTGAAGCTTTCTTT,CASSIDKGQPEAFF
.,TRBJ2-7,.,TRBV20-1,TGCAGTGCTAGTGATGGTGTTCGCGGTTACGAGCAGTACTTC,CSASDGVRGYEQYF
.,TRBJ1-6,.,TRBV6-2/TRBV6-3,TGTGCCAGCAGTTACTCGTCTCGCTCCTATAATTCACCCCTCCACTTT,CASSYSSRSYNSPLHF
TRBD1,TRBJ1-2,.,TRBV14,TGTGCCAGCAGCCGGGGACAGCCCAACTATGGCTACACCTTC,CASSRGQPNYGYTF
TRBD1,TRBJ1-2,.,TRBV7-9,TGTGCCAGCAGCTTAGGGGACAGTGGCTACACCTTC,CASSLGDSGYTF
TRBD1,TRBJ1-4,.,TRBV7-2,TGTGCCAGCAGCTTAGAGGGGGCCTCGGGTGAAAAACTGTTTTTT,CASSLEGASGEKLFF
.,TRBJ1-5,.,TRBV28,TGTGCCAGCAGTTTCCCTACAGGTAGGGGCAATCAGCCCCAGCATTTT,CASSFPTGRGNQPQHF
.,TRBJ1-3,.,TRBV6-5,TGTGCCAGCAGTTACGGGGGCGCCTCTGGAAACACCATATATTTT,CASSYGGASGNTIYF
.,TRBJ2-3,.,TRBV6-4,TGTGCCAGCAGTGGGGAAGGGGGGGGCACAGATACGCAGTATTTT,CASSGEGGGTDTQYF
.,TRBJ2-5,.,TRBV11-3,TGTGCCAGCAGCGTAGCCCAGGGGTACGAGACCCAGTACTTC,CASSVAQGYETQYF
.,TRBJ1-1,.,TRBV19,TGTGCCAGTAGTCATGGACAGACGAACACTGAAGCTTTCTTT,CASSHGQTNTEAFF
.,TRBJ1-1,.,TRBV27,TGTGCCAGCAGTTTATCTTCCGGGGTGAACACTGAAGCTTTCTTT,CASSLSSGVNTEAFF
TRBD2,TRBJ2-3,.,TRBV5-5,TGTGCCAGCAGCTTTAGGCTGACTAGCGGCACAGATACGCAGTATTTT,CASSFRLTSGTDTQYF
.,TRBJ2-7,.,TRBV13,TGTGCCAGCAGCTTGGGAGGACGGGGCCACTACGAGCAGTACTTC,CASSLGGRGHYEQYF
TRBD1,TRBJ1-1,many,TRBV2,TGTGCCAGCAGGGACAGGGGTGGTTCTGAAGCTTTCTTT,CASRDRGGSEAFF
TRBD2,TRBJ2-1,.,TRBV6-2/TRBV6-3,TGTGCCAGCAGTTACTCCCTAGCGGGGGGTAATGAGCAGTTCTTC,CASSYSLAGGNEQFF
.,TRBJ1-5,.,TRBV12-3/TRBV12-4,TGTGCCAGCAGTTCTTACAGGGATCAGCCCCAGCATTTT,CASSSYRDQPQHF
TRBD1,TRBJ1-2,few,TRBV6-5,TGTGCCAGCAGAGGGACAGGGGTCTATGGCTACACCTTC,CASRGTGVYGYTF
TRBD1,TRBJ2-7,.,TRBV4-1,TGCGCCAGCAGACCGCCGGGACAGTCCTTAGAGCAGTACTTC,CASRPPGQSLEQYF
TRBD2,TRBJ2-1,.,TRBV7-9,TGTGCCAGCAGCTTCGCTAGCGGAGGACACAATGAGCAGTTCTTC,CASSFASGGHNEQFF